The T cell receptor (beta chain) under discussion was sequenced for a study of control samples from healthy donors and cancer patients. Profiling relied on immunoSEQ multiplex PCR, and the TCRdb table lists in-frame clones only, not all of them. Of approximately 100,000 clones listed, around nine tenths were seen once; the top ten hold over 12%. V was pared by 0 bases and J by 3 bases, with 12 bases between. The germline V gene has CDR1 SGHRS and CDR2 YFSETQ. The CDR3 has 15 residues. The receptor was isolated from a man between 25 and 39 years old in good health. This chain joins TRBV5-1 and TRBJ2-5; no definite D call. Specimen: blood. CDR3 bases: TGCGCCAGCAGCTTGGTTTCGGCGGTAGAAGAGACCCAGTACTTC. Its translation: CASSLVSAVEETQYF.